The 2 T cell receptor beta chains below all came from one sample that was sequenced in a study of blood T cell repertoires in COVID-19. Repertoires were generated with immunoSEQ multiplex PCR, while TCRdb's copy carries only in-frame clones and drops some. The table has 180,000 or so clones, approximately 90% seen once. The sequenced sample consisted of peripheral blood. These receptors came from a woman between 25 and 40 years old with active or convalescent COVID-19.

This clone was picked up a small number of times. The rearrangement links TRBV7-2 to TRBJ2-1; 8 nucleotides match TRBD2. Germline CDR1 and CDR2: SGHTA and FQGNSA. Trimming at V came to 4 bases and at J to 6 bases, leaving 14 bases not matched to a gene. The CDR3 extends over 17 amino acids. The CDR3 spells CASSSGGGFSDLNEQFF. The CDR3 bases are TGTGCCAGCAGCTCCGGGGGGGGCTTCTCGGATCTCAATGAGCAGTTCTTC.

The chain is built from TRBV2 and TRBJ1-2; 8 positions match TRBD1. Losses at the gene ends were 0 bases for V and 4 bases for J; bases not matched to a gene: 7. The length of the CDR3 is 16 residues. Germline CDR1 and CDR2: SNHLY and FYNNEI. As DNA, the CDR3 is TGTGCCAGCAGTGAAGCGGGGACAGGTGCCTTCTATGGCTACACCTTC. Translating it yields CASSEAGTGAFYGYTF.